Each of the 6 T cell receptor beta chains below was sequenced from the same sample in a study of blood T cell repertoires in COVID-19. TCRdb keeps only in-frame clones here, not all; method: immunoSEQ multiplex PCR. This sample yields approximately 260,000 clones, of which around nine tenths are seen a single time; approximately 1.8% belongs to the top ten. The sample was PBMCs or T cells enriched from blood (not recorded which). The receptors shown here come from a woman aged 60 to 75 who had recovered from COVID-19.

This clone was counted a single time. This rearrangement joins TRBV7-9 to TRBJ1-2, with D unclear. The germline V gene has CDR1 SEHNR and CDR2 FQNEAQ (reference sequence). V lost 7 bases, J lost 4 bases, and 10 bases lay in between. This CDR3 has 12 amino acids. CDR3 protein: CASNKELYGYTF. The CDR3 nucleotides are TGTGCCAGCAACAAAGAACTCTATGGCTACACCTTC.

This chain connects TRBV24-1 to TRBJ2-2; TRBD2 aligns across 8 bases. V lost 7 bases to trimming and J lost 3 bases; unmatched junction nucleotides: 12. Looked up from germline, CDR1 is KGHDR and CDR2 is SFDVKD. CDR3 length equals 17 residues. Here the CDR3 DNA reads TGTGCCACCAGCGATCCGTCCGGGAGGGCCCACACCGGGGAGCTGTTTTTT. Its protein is CATSDPSGRAHTGELFF.

CDR3 bases: TGCGCCAGCAGGGGGCAGTTTGGAGAGACCCAGTACTTC. It specifies CASRGQFGETQYF. The rearrangement uses TRBV5-1 and TRBJ2-5; maybe TRBD1 (5 bases). Germline-derived CDR1 and CDR2 are SGHRS and YFSETQ. Trimming cost V 5 bases and J 4 bases, with 12 bases left between them. The CDR3 contains 13 residues.

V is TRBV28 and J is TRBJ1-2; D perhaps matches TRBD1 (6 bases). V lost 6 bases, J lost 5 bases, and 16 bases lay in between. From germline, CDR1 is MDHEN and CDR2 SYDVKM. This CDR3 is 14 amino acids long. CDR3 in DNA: TGTGCCAGCAGCCAGGGGAACGGCCCTTATGGCTACACCTTC. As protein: CASSQGNGPYGYTF.

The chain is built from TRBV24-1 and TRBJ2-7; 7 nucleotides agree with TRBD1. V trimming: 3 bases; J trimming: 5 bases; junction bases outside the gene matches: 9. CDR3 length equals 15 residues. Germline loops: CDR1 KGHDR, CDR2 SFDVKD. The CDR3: CATSDPGRGINEQYF. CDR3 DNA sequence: TGTGCCACCAGTGATCCAGGCAGGGGGATCAACGAGCAGTACTTC.

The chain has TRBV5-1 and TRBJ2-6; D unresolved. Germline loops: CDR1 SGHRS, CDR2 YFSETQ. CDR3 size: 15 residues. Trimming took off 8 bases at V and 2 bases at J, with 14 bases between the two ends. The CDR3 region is CASHKQSTGANVLTF. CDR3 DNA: TGCGCCAGTCATAAACAGAGTACTGGGGCCAACGTCCTGACTTTC. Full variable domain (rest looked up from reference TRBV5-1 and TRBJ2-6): KAGVTQTPRYLIKTRGQQVTLSCSPISGHRSVSWYQQTPGQGLQFLFEYFSETQRNKGNFPGRFSGRQFSNSRSEMNVSTLELGDSALYLCASHKQSTGANVLTFGAGSRLTVL.